Shown below are 16 T cell receptor beta chains from a single sample sequenced in a study of T cell responses to AZD1222 COVID-19 vaccine. Repertoires were generated with immunoSEQ multiplex PCR, while TCRdb's copy carries only in-frame clones and drops some. The sample contains 120,000 or so clones, roughly 91% of which appear only once. This material consisted of peripheral blood, taken 28 days after the second AZD1222 dose. The receptors stem from an adult who received the AZD1222 COVID-19 vaccine.

This sequence joins TRBV9 and TRBJ2-3; 7 bases map to TRBD2. The germline CDR1 and CDR2 sequences are SGDLS and YYNGEE. The CDR3 has 15 residues. With V trimmed by 1 base and J by 6 bases, 8 bases remained unmatched. The CDR3 spells CASSVRWGEGDTQYF. DNA of the CDR3: TGTGCCAGCAGCGTAAGATGGGGGGAGGGGGATACGCAGTATTTT.

This chain links TRBV9 with TRBJ1-6; D remains unclear. V dropped 0 bases and J dropped 11 bases, with 15 bases sitting between them. CDR1 is SGDLS and CDR2 is YYNGEE in the germline V gene. The CDR3 consists of 15 residues. The CDR3 region has the DNA TGTGCCAGCAGCGTAGGGGAAATGTTAACGGCACCCCTCCACTTT. This translates into CASSVGEMLTAPLHF.

This clone was seen just once. The chain employs TRBV5-5 and TRBJ2-7; 11 nucleotides align to TRBD1. Germline trimming cut 6 bases from V and 2 bases from J; bases unmatched to any gene: 16. The CDR3 runs to 18 residues. The germline V gene encodes CDR1 SGHKS and CDR2 YYEKEE (reference sequence). CDR3 in amino acids: CASNMGGTGGPSTYEQYF. CDR3 nucleotides: TGTGCCAGCAATATGGGAGGGACAGGGGGTCCATCTACCTACGAGCAGTACTTC. The whole variable domain, remainder taken from reference TRBV5-5 and TRBJ2-7, is DAGVTQSPTHLIKTRGQQVTLRCSPISGHKSVSWYQQVLGQGPQFIFQYYEKEERGRGNFPDRFSARQFPNYSSELNVNALLLGDSALYLCASNMGGTGGPSTYEQYFGPGTRLTVT.

The chain couples TRBV30 to TRBJ1-2; D perhaps matches TRBD1 (6 bases). The CDR3 sequence is 14 residues long. Trimming left V 3 bases short and J 3 bases short, with 14 bases between. The germline V gene encodes CDR1 GTSNPN and CDR2 SVGIG (reference sequence). The chain's CDR3 is CAWRRAGAYYGYTF. Here the CDR3 DNA reads TGTGCCTGGAGAAGGGCAGGGGCCTACTATGGCTACACCTTC.

The genes are TRBV5-1 and TRBJ1-4; 10 nucleotides match TRBD1. Germline CDR1 and CDR2: SGHRS and YFSETQ. V was clipped by 7 bases and J by 8 bases; unmatched bases: 14. CDR3 size: 16 residues. CDR3 coding DNA: TGCGCCAGCGCACCGGGACAGGGGATTGAGCGCGAAAAACTGTTTTTT. This encodes CASAPGQGIEREKLFF.

The chain uses TRBV6-4 and TRBJ2-2; D perhaps matches TRBD2 (6 bases). Germline V gene sequence: CDR1 MRHNA, CDR2 SNTAGT. The CDR3 consists of 15 residues. Trimming took off 0 bases at V and 6 bases at J, with 11 bases between the two ends. The CDR3 region has the DNA TGTGCCAGCAGTGACTCAGTAGGGAGGCCCGGGGAGCTGTTTTTT. Translating gives CASSDSVGRPGELFF.

Concerning this clone: One end of the junction is discordant with germline, which a read error may explain. The chain couples TRBV4-1 to TRBJ2-3, with D possibly TRBD2 on 6 matching bases. The CDR3 covers 17 residues. Per the germline V gene, CDR1 is MGHRA and CDR2 is YSYEKL. CDR3 sequence (DNA): TGCGCCAGCAGTCAAGGCCCCGTGGGGACTAGCACAGATACGCAGTATTTT. It encodes CASSQGPVGTSTDTQYF.

The chain uses TRBV6-5 and TRBJ2-4; TRBD2 matches 7 bases. The V segment lost 6 bases and the J segment 9 bases; nucleotides outside the gene matches: 8. Germline CDR1 reads MNHEY; CDR2 reads SVGAGI. This CDR3 is built from 13 residues. The CDR3 region is CASREGGEGIQYF. For the CDR3, the DNA is TGTGCCAGCAGAGAGGGAGGGGAGGGCATTCAGTACTTC.

This clone was seen once. The rearrangement joins TRBV7-2 to TRBJ2-7, with D possibly matching TRBD2 (7 bases). Germline V lookup: CDR1 SGHTA, CDR2 FQGNSA. V lost 2 bases, J lost 3 bases, and 14 bases lay in between. The CDR3 extends over 15 amino acids. DNA for the CDR3: TGTGCCAGCAGCTTAAAGGGGGGGACAAACTACGAGCAGTACTTC. This encodes CASSLKGGTNYEQYF.

This clone was observed a few times. The CDR3 sequence: CASSPPGGAKNIQYF. The CDR3 nucleotides are TGTGCCAGCAGCCCCCCCGGGGGAGCCAAAAACATTCAGTACTTC. This sequence joins TRBV28 and TRBJ2-4; D is perhaps TRBD2 (6 bases). V was trimmed by 6 bases and J by 0 bases, leaving 12 bases between them. The CDR3 sequence is 15 residues long. Germline CDR1 reads MDHEN; CDR2 reads SYDVKM.

The gene calls are TRBV28 and TRBJ2-1; the D gene could be TRBD1 or TRBD2 (7 bases each). The V and J ends lost 5 bases and 8 bases respectively, with 19 bases between them. The CDR3 has 15 residues. Germline CDR1 reads MDHEN; CDR2 reads SYDVKM. The CDR3 DNA sequence: TGTGCCAGCAGTCGAGGGGGCGGGAGTAATTATGAGCAGTTCTTC. Translating gives CASSRGGGSNYEQFF.

This clone was counted once. V is TRBV10-3 and J is TRBJ1-2; no clear D gene. The V gene's germline CDR1 is ENHRY and CDR2 SYGVKD. The CDR3 runs 14 residues. Trimming shortened V by 10 bases and J by 5 bases, and 20 bases separated the two germline ends. The CDR3 nucleotides are TGTGCCAGCCGAACATCGCTGGATCTTTATGGCTACACCTTC. It encodes CASRTSLDLYGYTF.

The gene calls are TRBV12-3 or TRBV12-4 and TRBJ2-3; TRBD2 might be the D (6 bases). This CDR3 region has 12 residues. With 6 bases removed from V and 6 bases from J, the gap between germline ends came to 10 bases. This chain's CDR3 is CASRPSGDTQYF. In DNA, the CDR3 is TGTGCCAGCAGGCCCAGCGGGGATACGCAGTATTTT.

This rearrangement joins TRBV24-1 to TRBJ2-7; 7 nucleotides line up with TRBD1. J was trimmed by 7 bases and V by 4 bases; bases with no gene match: 12. CDR3 size: 15 residues. Germline CDR1 and CDR2: KGHDR and SFDVKD. This chain's CDR3 is CATSDPDRAWGEQYF. The CDR3 DNA sequence: TGTGCCACCAGTGACCCTGACAGGGCCTGGGGGGAGCAGTACTTC.

The rearrangement uses TRBV11-2 and TRBJ1-5; D ambiguous. Germline assignment: CDR1 SGHAT and CDR2 FQNNGV. Trimming removed 0 bases at V and 7 bases at J, with 10 bases between. This CDR3 is built from 14 residues. In DNA, the CDR3 is TGTGCCAGCAGCTTAGATATTGGGGTGCAGCCCCAGCATTTT. Translation: CASSLDIGVQPQHF.

The chain is built from TRBV11-3 and TRBJ2-2; D gene uncertain. CDR1 and CDR2 (germline): SGHNT, YENEEA. V was shortened by 8 bases and J by 5 bases, with 9 bases between the two germline ends. This CDR3 has 12 amino acids. CDR3 amino acids: CASSRRTGELFF. DNA of the CDR3: TGTGCCAGCTCACGAAGGACCGGGGAGCTGTTTTTT.